The present entry profiles one T cell receptor beta chain with its context. The same CDR3 is also encoded by other DNA sequences in this sample. This entry comes from a study of Ad26.COV2.S vaccination and SARS-CoV-2 variants. As for treatment: about 20 received Ad26.COV2.S at low or high dose, single or two shots; roughly five received placebo; per-sample allocation not given. On day 63 after the first injection, vaccine and placebo recipients gave samples. Generated by immunoSEQ multiplex PCR, the TCRdb table keeps only in-frame clones and is missing some. Of 410,000 or so clones detected, 80% to 95% appear once; the ten largest clones hold more than 9%. The V and J ends lost 6 bases and 6 bases, in that order; junction bases with no gene match: 2. There are 13 residues in the CDR3. The V gene's germline CDR1 is SNHLY and CDR2 FYNNEI.

The chain is built from TRBV2 and TRBJ2-7, with 13 nucleotides matching TRBD2. The specimen was peripheral blood, collected in a trial of Ad26.COV2.S vaccine versus placebo. The receptor comes from a person aged 18 to 65 who received the Ad26.COV2.S COVID-19 vaccine or a placebo. CDR3 amino acids: CASSGLAGVEQYF. The CDR3 DNA is TGTGCCAGCAGCGGACTAGCGGGAGTCGAGCAGTACTTC. Full variable domain (rest looked up from reference TRBV2 and TRBJ2-7): EPEVTQTPSHQVTQMGQEVILRCVPISNHLYFYWYRQILGQKVEFLVSFYNNEISEKSEIFDDQFSVERPDGSNFTLKIRSTKLEDSAMYFCASSGLAGVEQYFGPGTRLTVT.